This T cell receptor beta chain was sequenced during a study of blood T cell repertoires in COVID-19. Across the whole study: The analysed material was cDNA or gDNA that came from T cells, B-cell-depleted T cells, or PBMCs.

The CDR3 covers 14 residues. V was pared by 5 bases and J by 4 bases, with 3 bases of the junction left unmatched. From germline, CDR1 is LNHNV and CDR2 YYDKDF (reference sequence). Some clones are missing from TCRdb's copy, which holds only in-frame ones; the method was immunoSEQ multiplex PCR. The sample has 81,000 or so clones, 81% seen once. This sequence was found in a human donor in a cohort sampled during active COVID-19. The V and J genes are TRBV15 and TRBJ1-4; 8 nucleotides match TRBD1. The specimen sequenced was peripheral blood. CDR3: CATSGDRRNEKLFF. The CDR3 DNA reads TGTGCCACCAGCGGGGACAGGCGTAATGAAAAACTGTTTTTT.